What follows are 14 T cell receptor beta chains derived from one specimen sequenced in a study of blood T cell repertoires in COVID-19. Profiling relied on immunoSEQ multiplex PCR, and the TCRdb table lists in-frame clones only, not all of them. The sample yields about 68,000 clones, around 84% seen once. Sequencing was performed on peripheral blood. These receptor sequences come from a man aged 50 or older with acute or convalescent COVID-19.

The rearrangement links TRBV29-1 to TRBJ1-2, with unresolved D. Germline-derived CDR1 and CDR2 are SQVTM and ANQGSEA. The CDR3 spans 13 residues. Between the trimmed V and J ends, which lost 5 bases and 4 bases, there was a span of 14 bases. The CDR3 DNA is TGCAGCGTTATTTTTCCGGGTCCCTATGGCTACACCTTC. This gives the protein CSVIFPGPYGYTF. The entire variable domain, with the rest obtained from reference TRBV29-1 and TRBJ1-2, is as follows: SAVISQKPSRDICQRGTSLTIQCQVDSQVTMMFWYRQQPGQSLTLIATANQGSEATYESGFVIDKFPISRPNLTFSTLTVSNMSPEDSSIYLCSVIFPGPYGYTFGSGTRLTVV.

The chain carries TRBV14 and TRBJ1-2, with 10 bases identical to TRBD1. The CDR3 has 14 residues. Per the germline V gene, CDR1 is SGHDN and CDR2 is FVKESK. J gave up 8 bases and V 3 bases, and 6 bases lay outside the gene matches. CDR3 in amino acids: CASSQGQGLGGYTF. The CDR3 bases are TGTGCCAGCAGCCAGGGACAGGGGCTTGGCGGCTACACCTTC.

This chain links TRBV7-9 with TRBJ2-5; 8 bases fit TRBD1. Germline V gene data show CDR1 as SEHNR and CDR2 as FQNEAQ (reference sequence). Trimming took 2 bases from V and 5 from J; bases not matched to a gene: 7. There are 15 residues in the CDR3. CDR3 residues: CASSLRTGTFETQYF. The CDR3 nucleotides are TGTGCCAGCAGCTTAAGGACAGGGACTTTTGAGACCCAGTACTTC. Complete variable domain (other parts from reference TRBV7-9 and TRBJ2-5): DTGVSQNPRHKITKRGQNVTFRCDPISEHNRLYWYRQTLGQGPEFLTYFQNEAQLEKSRLLSDRFSAERPKGSFSTLEIQRTEQGDSAMYLCASSLRTGTFETQYFGPGTRLLVL.

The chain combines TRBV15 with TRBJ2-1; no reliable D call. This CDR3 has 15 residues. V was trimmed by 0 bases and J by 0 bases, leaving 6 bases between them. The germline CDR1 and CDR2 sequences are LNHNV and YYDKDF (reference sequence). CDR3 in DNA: TGTGCCACCAGCAGAGAGGGCAGCTCCTACAATGAGCAGTTCTTC. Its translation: CATSREGSSYNEQFF.

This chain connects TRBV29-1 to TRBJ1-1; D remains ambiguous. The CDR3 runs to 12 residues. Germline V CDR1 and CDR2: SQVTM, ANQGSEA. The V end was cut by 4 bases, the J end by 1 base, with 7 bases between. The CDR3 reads CSVALSNTEAFF. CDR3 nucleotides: TGCAGCGTTGCCCTTTCGAACACTGAAGCTTTCTTT.

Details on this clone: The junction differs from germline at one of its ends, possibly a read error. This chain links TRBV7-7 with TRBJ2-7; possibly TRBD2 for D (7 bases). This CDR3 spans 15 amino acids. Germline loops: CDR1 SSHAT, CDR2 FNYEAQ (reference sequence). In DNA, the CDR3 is TGTGCTAGCAGCTTAGCGGCAGGGGAGGGCTACGAGCAGTACTTC. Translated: CASSLAAGEGYEQYF.

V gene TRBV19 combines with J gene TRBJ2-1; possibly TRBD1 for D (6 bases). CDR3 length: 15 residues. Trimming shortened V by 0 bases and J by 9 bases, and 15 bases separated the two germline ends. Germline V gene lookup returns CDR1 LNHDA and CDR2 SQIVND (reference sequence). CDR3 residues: CASSIDRGTFGEQFF. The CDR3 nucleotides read TGTGCCAGTAGTATAGACAGGGGTACGTTTGGTGAGCAGTTCTTC.

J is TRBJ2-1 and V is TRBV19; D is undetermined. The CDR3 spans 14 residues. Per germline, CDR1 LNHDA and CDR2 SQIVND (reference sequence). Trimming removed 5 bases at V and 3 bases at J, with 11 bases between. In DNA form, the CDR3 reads TGTGCCAGTAGTTCCCCAGGAAACTACAATGAGCAGTTCTTC. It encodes CASSSPGNYNEQFF.

The CDR3 nucleotides read TGTGCCAGCAGCACGGGACTTGGCGCCGATACGCAGTATTTT. Translation: CASSTGLGADTQYF. The rearrangement uses TRBV11-3 and TRBJ2-3; the D gene is possibly TRBD2 (6 bases). The CDR3 sequence is 14 residues long. V lost 5 bases to trimming and J lost 6 bases, with 15 bases between them. CDR1 and CDR2 (germline): SGHNT, YENEEA.

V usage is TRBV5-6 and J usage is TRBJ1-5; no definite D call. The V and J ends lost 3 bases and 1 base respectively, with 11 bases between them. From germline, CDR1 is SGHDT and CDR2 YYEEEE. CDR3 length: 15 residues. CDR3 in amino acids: CASSSGGRSNQPQHF. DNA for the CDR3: TGTGCCAGCAGCTCGGGAGGTCGGAGCAATCAGCCCCAGCATTTT.

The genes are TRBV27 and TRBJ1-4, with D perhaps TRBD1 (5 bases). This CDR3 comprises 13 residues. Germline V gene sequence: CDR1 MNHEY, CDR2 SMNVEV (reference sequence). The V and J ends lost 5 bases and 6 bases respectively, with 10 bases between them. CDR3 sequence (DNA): TGTGCCAGCAGTACCCGGGGGTATGAAAAACTGTTTTTT. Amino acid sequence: CASSTRGYEKLFF.

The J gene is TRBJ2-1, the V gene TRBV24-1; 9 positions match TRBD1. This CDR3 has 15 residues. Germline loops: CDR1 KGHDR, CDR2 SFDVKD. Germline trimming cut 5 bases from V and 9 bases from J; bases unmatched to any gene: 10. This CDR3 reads CATSAAGDRAGEQFF. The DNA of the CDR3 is TGTGCCACCAGTGCCGCGGGGGACAGGGCAGGTGAGCAGTTCTTC.

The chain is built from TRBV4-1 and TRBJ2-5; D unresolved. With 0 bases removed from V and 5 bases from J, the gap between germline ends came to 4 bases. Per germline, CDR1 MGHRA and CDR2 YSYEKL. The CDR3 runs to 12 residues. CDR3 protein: CASSQDLETQYF. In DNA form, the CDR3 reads TGCGCCAGCAGCCAAGATCTGGAGACCCAGTACTTC.

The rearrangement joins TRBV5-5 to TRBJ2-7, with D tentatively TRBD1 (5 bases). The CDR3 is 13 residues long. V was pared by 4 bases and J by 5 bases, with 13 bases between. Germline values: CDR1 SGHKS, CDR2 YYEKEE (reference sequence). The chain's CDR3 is CASSPVGAHEQYF. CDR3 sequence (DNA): TGTGCCAGCAGCCCAGTAGGGGCCCACGAGCAGTACTTC.